This T cell receptor beta chain was identified in a study of blood T cell repertoires in COVID-19. Turning to the study itself: The United States, Italy and Spain supplied acute and convalescent COVID-19 samples. T cells, B-cell-depleted T cells, or PBMCs supplied cDNA or gDNA.

On this clone: Other DNA sequences of this sample code for an identical CDR3.

Per the authors' pipeline: Quantification of nucleated cells was approximated via reference gene primer amplification. Measured with immunoSEQ multiplex PCR; TCRdb has only the in-frame clones, and not every one. The DNA was the basis for D and trimming; V, J and clone size are from that table. The table includes 300,000 to 400,000 clones, about 90% detected once. The CDR3 extends over 14 amino acids. V was trimmed by 0 bases and J by 2 bases, leaving 7 bases between them. The germline V gene has CDR1 MNHEY and CDR2 SVGAGI. The sequencing sample was made of peripheral blood. The rearrangement joins TRBV6-5 to TRBJ1-2, with D maybe TRBD1 (5 bases). This receptor was obtained from a woman under 30 who had recovered from COVID-19. The CDR3 DNA follows: TGTGCCAGCAGTTACTCGACAGCAAACTATGGCTACACCTTC. Amino acid sequence: CASSYSTANYGYTF.